Below, 11 T cell receptor beta chains from the same sample are listed, as sequenced in a study of OX40 agonist ivuxolimab in advanced cancers. Libraries were prepared by immunoSEQ multiplex PCR; TCRdb keeps only in-frame clonotypes and omits some of them. The profile shows roughly 88,000 clones, about 87% of them singletons. The sequencing here drew on CD4+ or CD8+ T cells sorted from blood, taken in a trial of the OX40 agonist ivuxolimab. Source of these receptors: an adult with an advanced solid tumor such as melanoma, head and neck, liver or kidney cancer.

CDR3 coding DNA: TGTGCCAGCAGCTGGACGGCGACTAATGAAAAACTGTTTTTT. Its translation: CASSWTATNEKLFF. V usage is TRBV11-2 and J usage is TRBJ1-4; D is unclear. The CDR3 length is 14 residues. Trimming took off 4 bases at V and 2 bases at J, with 8 bases between the two ends. Germline V lookup: CDR1 SGHAT, CDR2 FQNNGV.

This chain connects TRBV18 to TRBJ2-2, with 11 bases fitting TRBD2. The CDR3 length is 16 residues. V dropped 2 bases and J dropped 6; count of bases not matched to a gene: 5. Germline CDR1 is KGHSH and CDR2 is LQKENI. CDR3 residues: CASSPTSGRSPGELFF. DNA of the CDR3: TGTGCCAGCTCACCAACTAGCGGGAGAAGTCCCGGGGAGCTGTTTTTT.

V and J are TRBV4-3 and TRBJ2-3; 8 bases fit TRBD2. The V and J ends lost 6 bases and 4 bases, in that order; junction bases with no gene match: 6. CDR3 length: 14 amino acids. CDR1 is LGHNA, CDR2 YSLEER, per germline. The CDR3 reads CASRLSLAADTQYF. In DNA, the CDR3 is TGCGCCAGCAGACTATCACTAGCGGCAGATACGCAGTATTTT.

Comment on this clone: A read error may produce the germline difference seen at one junction end. The J gene is TRBJ1-2, the V gene TRBV7-9; 7 bases line up with TRBD1. Germline V gives CDR1 SEHNR, CDR2 FQNEAQ (reference sequence). The CDR3 totals 14 residues. The CDR3 sequence is CASSIAGQFYGYTF. In DNA, the CDR3 is TGTGCCAGCAGCATAGCGGGACAGTTCTATGGCTACACCTTC.

The V gene is TRBV5-4, the J gene TRBJ2-5; D might be TRBD1 (6 bases). Trimming removed 2 bases from V and 4 bases from J, with 18 bases in between. The germline V gene has CDR1 SGHNT and CDR2 YYREEE (reference sequence). This CDR3 is built from 16 residues. The CDR3 loop is CASSFFSGQLLETQYF. CDR3 in DNA: TGTGCCAGCAGCTTTTTCTCCGGACAGCTATTAGAGACCCAGTACTTC.

About this clone: Sequence at one end of the junction differs from germline and may be a read error. CDR3 bases: TGTGCCAGCAGTTCACAGGGGGTGCAAGCGACCCAGTACTTC. Translated, it gives CASSSQGVQATQYF. This chain connects TRBV27 to TRBJ2-5, with 8 bases fitting TRBD1. The germline V gene encodes CDR1 MNHEY and CDR2 SMNVEV (reference sequence). The CDR3 runs 14 residues.

This chain connects TRBV5-5 to TRBJ2-7; 8 bases are shared with TRBD1. The junction had 10 bases not matched to a gene; V was cut back by 6 bases and J by 5 bases. Per germline, CDR1 SGHKS and CDR2 YYEKEE (reference sequence). The CDR3 is 14 residues long. CDR3 in DNA: TGTGCCAGCACCCGGGACAGGAATGGTCACGAGCAGTACGTC. Translation gives CASTRDRNGHEQYV.

This chain uses TRBV11-3 with TRBJ2-1, with 9 positions matching TRBD2. CDR3 length: 13 residues. The germline V gene has CDR1 SGHNT and CDR2 YENEEA. V shed 11 bases and J 4 bases; nucleotides not matched to a gene: 6. The CDR3 spells CACSSGIYNEQFF. As DNA, the CDR3 is TGTGCCTGCTCTAGCGGGATATACAATGAGCAGTTCTTC.

The chain is built from TRBV7-9 and TRBJ1-2; 9 nucleotides line up with TRBD1. The CDR3 consists of 14 residues. In germline, CDR1 is SEHNR, CDR2 FQNEAQ (reference sequence). V lost 5 bases to trimming and J lost 7 bases; unmatched junction nucleotides: 8. Written as DNA, the CDR3 is TGTGCCAGCAGCACAACAGGGGGCGACTCTGGCTACACCTTC. It yields the protein CASSTTGGDSGYTF.

This clone has more than one count but fewer than ten. The chain carries TRBV7-6 and TRBJ1-1, with D unresolved. V gave up 4 bases and J gave up 8 bases, with 14 bases separating them. This CDR3 has 13 residues. CDR1 and CDR2 (germline): SGHVS, FNYEAQ. DNA for the CDR3: TGTGCCAGCAGCTCGGGGTGGCAAATGGAAGCTTTCTTT. Its protein is CASSSGWQMEAFF.

This chain links TRBV6-1 with TRBJ1-1; TRBD1 aligns across 8 bases. Germline V lookup: CDR1 MNHNS, CDR2 SASEGT. The CDR3 covers 15 residues. Trimming cost V 6 bases and J 4 bases; bases outside gene matches: 10. The CDR3: CASRGETGGITEAFF. Here the CDR3 DNA reads TGTGCCAGCAGGGGGGAAACAGGGGGAATCACTGAAGCTTTCTTT.